A selection of T cell receptor beta chains follows, all from one sample in a study of T-cell memory formation after mild COVID-19. TCRdb reanalysed the 5' RACE reads using MiXCR and keeps one entry per CDR3 protein. The repertoire has fewer than 500,000 distinct CDR3 sequences, around a quarter of them found once; the top ten carry 12%. Source material: PBMCs or a T cell subset sorted from them (not recorded which). The receptors shown here come from an adult woman who had mild COVID-19 (a few samples of this study predate the infection). Cell type and time point are not known. Each CDR3 is given with its conserved first and last residue. The D gene is left open where the match is weak. Clone size is shown for a subset of rows, as once, few, many or a class of expanded clone.

D gene: NA
V gene: TRBV7-9
J gene: TRBJ1-6
clone size: NA
CDR3 protein: CASSLEQVNSPLHF
CDR3 DNA: TGTGCCAGCAGCTTAGAGCAGGTCAATTCACCCCTCCACTTT

D gene: NA
V gene: TRBV30
J gene: TRBJ2-2
clone size: NA
CDR3 protein: CAWRSAGQVNTGELFF
CDR3 DNA: TGTGCCTGGAGATCAGCGGGACAGGTGAACACCGGGGAGCTGTTTTTT

D gene: NA
V gene: TRBV18
J gene: TRBJ2-7
clone size: few
CDR3 protein: CASSPQTGNSYEQYF
CDR3 DNA: TGTGCCAGCTCACCCCAAACAGGGAACTCCTACGAGCAGTACTTC

D gene: TRBD1
V gene: TRBV28
J gene: TRBJ1-2
clone size: NA
CDR3 protein: CASSLMRGQGMYGYTF
CDR3 DNA: TGTGCCAGCAGTTTAATGAGGGGGCAGGGGATGTATGGCTACACCTTC

D gene: NA
V gene: TRBV27
J gene: TRBJ2-3
clone size: NA
CDR3 protein: CASSPFSTDTQYF
CDR3 DNA: TGTGCCAGCAGCCCCTTTAGCACAGATACGCAGTATTTT

D gene: TRBD2
V gene: TRBV29-1
J gene: TRBJ2-3
clone size: NA
CDR3 protein: CSVVGPGREQRRTGLTDTQYF
CDR3 DNA: TGCAGCGTTGTAGGGCCCGGGAGGGAGCAGAGGAGAACGGGCCTTACAGATACGCAGTATTTT

D gene: NA
V gene: TRBV4-2
J gene: TRBJ1-2
clone size: few
CDR3 protein: CASSPLAGTNDYGYTF
CDR3 DNA: TGTGCCAGCAGCCCCCTAGCGGGCACGAATGACTATGGCTACACCTTC

D gene: TRBD2
V gene: TRBV12-3/TRBV12-4
J gene: TRBJ2-1
clone size: few
CDR3 protein: CASSSTGGARRNNEQFF
CDR3 DNA: TGTGCCAGCAGTTCCACGGGGGGGGCACGGCGGAACAATGAGCAGTTCTTC

D gene: NA
V gene: TRBV6-5
J gene: TRBJ2-1
clone size: NA
CDR3 protein: CASSYSHYNEQFF
CDR3 DNA: TGTGCCAGCAGTTACTCCCACTACAATGAGCAGTTCTTC

D gene: NA
V gene: TRBV3-1
J gene: TRBJ1-5
clone size: few
CDR3 protein: CASSQGPQTQHF
CDR3 DNA: TGTGCCAGCAGCCAAGGCCCTCAGACCCAGCATTTT

D gene: NA
V gene: TRBV19
J gene: TRBJ1-2
clone size: NA
CDR3 protein: CASSTNDLAGIGYTF
CDR3 DNA: TGTGCCAGTAGTACGAACGATCTAGCGGGCATCGGCTACACCTTC

D gene: TRBD1
V gene: TRBV7-2
J gene: TRBJ1-1
clone size: NA
CDR3 protein: CASSLALGWTGPKDTEAFF
CDR3 DNA: TGTGCCAGCAGCTTAGCTCTTGGGTGGACAGGACCAAAGGACACTGAAGCTTTCTTT

D gene: TRBD2
V gene: TRBV5-5
J gene: TRBJ2-2
clone size: NA
CDR3 protein: CASTPRDYPYANTGELFF
CDR3 DNA: TGTGCCAGCACCCCGAGGGACTACCCATACGCGAACACCGGGGAGCTGTTTTTT

D gene: NA
V gene: TRBV7-9
J gene: TRBJ1-2
clone size: NA
CDR3 protein: CASSPSLTGGRYGYTF
CDR3 DNA: TGTGCCAGCAGCCCTTCCCTTACCGGCGGCCGCTATGGCTACACCTTC

D gene: TRBD2
V gene: TRBV6-2/TRBV6-3
J gene: TRBJ2-1
clone size: NA
CDR3 protein: CASSYSRRELFNEQFF
CDR3 DNA: TGTGCCAGCAGTTACTCGAGGCGGGAGTTATTCAATGAGCAGTTCTTC

D gene: TRBD1
V gene: TRBV2
J gene: TRBJ1-2
clone size: few
CDR3 protein: CASSGDRVFYGYTF
CDR3 DNA: TGTGCCAGCAGTGGTGACAGGGTCTTCTATGGCTACACCTTC

D gene: NA
V gene: TRBV24-1
J gene: TRBJ2-3
clone size: few
CDR3 protein: CATSDPPRGTDTQYF
CDR3 DNA: TGTGCCACCAGTGACCCTCCACGGGGCACAGATACGCAGTATTTT

D gene: NA
V gene: TRBV4-3
J gene: TRBJ1-4
clone size: NA
CDR3 protein: CASSFIGEKLFF
CDR3 DNA: TGCGCCAGCAGCTTTATAGGGGAAAAACTGTTTTTT

D gene: TRBD2
V gene: TRBV7-8
J gene: TRBJ2-1
clone size: NA
CDR3 protein: CASTLRLAGDNEQFF
CDR3 DNA: TGTGCCAGCACCTTAAGACTAGCGGGGGACAATGAGCAGTTCTTC

D gene: NA
V gene: TRBV12-3/TRBV12-4
J gene: TRBJ2-5
clone size: NA
CDR3 protein: CASGGLKETQYF
CDR3 DNA: TGTGCCAGCGGAGGATTAAAAGAGACCCAGTACTTC

D gene: TRBD2
V gene: TRBV7-9
J gene: TRBJ2-3
clone size: few
CDR3 protein: CASTPGRAVTDTQYF
CDR3 DNA: TGTGCCAGCACCCCGGGGAGGGCCGTGACAGATACGCAGTATTTT

D gene: TRBD1
V gene: TRBV5-1
J gene: TRBJ2-7
clone size: NA
CDR3 protein: CASSPGQGKGHEQYF
CDR3 DNA: TGCGCCAGCAGCCCGGGACAGGGGAAGGGTCACGAGCAGTACTTC

D gene: NA
V gene: TRBV5-1
J gene: TRBJ2-2
clone size: NA
CDR3 protein: CASSLAIQSNTGELFF
CDR3 DNA: TGCGCCAGCAGCTTGGCTATTCAATCAAACACCGGGGAGCTGTTTTTT

D gene: NA
V gene: TRBV18
J gene: TRBJ2-3
clone size: few
CDR3 protein: CASSLLLPPDTQYF
CDR3 DNA: TGTGCCAGCTCACTCCTACTTCCTCCAGATACGCAGTATTTT

D gene: TRBD2
V gene: TRBV7-8
J gene: TRBJ2-3
clone size: few
CDR3 protein: CASSSTQASGISTDTQYF
CDR3 DNA: TGTGCCAGCAGTTCTACCCAGGCTAGCGGGATTAGCACAGATACGCAGTATTTT

D gene: NA
V gene: TRBV18
J gene: TRBJ2-1
clone size: NA
CDR3 protein: CASSPRAVRNEQFF
CDR3 DNA: TGTGCCAGCTCACCGCGAGCGGTCAGGAATGAGCAGTTCTTC

D gene: TRBD1
V gene: TRBV4-1
J gene: TRBJ1-5
clone size: NA
CDR3 protein: CASSQAFGTVSNQPQHF
CDR3 DNA: TGCGCCAGCAGCCAAGCCTTTGGGACAGTATCCAATCAGCCCCAGCATTTT

D gene: NA
V gene: TRBV9
J gene: TRBJ2-7
clone size: NA
CDR3 protein: CASSVVGTSSYEQYF
CDR3 DNA: TGTGCCAGCAGCGTAGTTGGGACCTCCTCCTACGAGCAGTACTTC

D gene: TRBD1
V gene: TRBV11-2
J gene: TRBJ2-7
clone size: NA
CDR3 protein: CASSHHRGFYEQYF
CDR3 DNA: TGTGCCAGCAGCCATCACAGGGGGTTCTACGAGCAGTACTTC

D gene: NA
V gene: TRBV7-2
J gene: TRBJ2-3
clone size: NA
CDR3 protein: CASRLVRDTQYF
CDR3 DNA: TGTGCCAGCAGGCTAGTCCGAGATACGCAGTATTTT

D gene: NA
V gene: TRBV19
J gene: TRBJ1-1
clone size: NA
CDR3 protein: CASSHSLGGPNTEAFF
CDR3 DNA: TGTGCCAGTAGTCATTCGCTTGGGGGGCCGAACACTGAAGCTTTCTTT

D gene: TRBD1
V gene: TRBV27
J gene: TRBJ2-7
clone size: few
CDR3 protein: CASSWGQGGYEQYF
CDR3 DNA: TGTGCCAGCAGTTGGGGACAGGGAGGGTACGAGCAGTACTTC

D gene: TRBD2
V gene: TRBV4-2
J gene: TRBJ2-1
clone size: few
CDR3 protein: CASSQGLAPYNEQFF
CDR3 DNA: TGTGCCAGCAGCCAGGGACTAGCGCCTTACAATGAGCAGTTCTTC

D gene: NA
V gene: TRBV20-1
J gene: TRBJ2-5
clone size: few
CDR3 protein: CSARGVLGKETQYF
CDR3 DNA: TGCAGTGCCAGGGGGGTTCTGGGGAAAGAGACCCAGTACTTC

D gene: TRBD2
V gene: TRBV11-3
J gene: TRBJ2-1
clone size: NA
CDR3 protein: CASSFTGLAGGSNEQFF
CDR3 DNA: TGTGCCAGCAGCTTCACCGGACTAGCGGGAGGGTCGAATGAGCAGTTCTTC

D gene: TRBD2
V gene: TRBV7-2
J gene: TRBJ2-2
clone size: few
CDR3 protein: CASSPVAGTNTGELFF
CDR3 DNA: TGTGCCAGCAGCCCCGTAGCGGGGACGAACACCGGGGAGCTGTTTTTT

D gene: NA
V gene: TRBV9
J gene: TRBJ2-3
clone size: NA
CDR3 protein: CASSVGGGGADTQYF
CDR3 DNA: TGTGCCAGCAGCGTAGGAGGGGGTGGGGCAGATACGCAGTATTTT

D gene: NA
V gene: TRBV12-3/TRBV12-4
J gene: TRBJ2-7
clone size: few
CDR3 protein: CASTPSNAYEQYF
CDR3 DNA: TGTGCCAGCACCCCAAGCAACGCCTACGAGCAGTACTTC

D gene: NA
V gene: TRBV3-2
J gene: TRBJ2-7
clone size: few
CDR3 protein: CASSQTGTDAYEQYF
CDR3 DNA: TGTGCCAGCAGCCAAACCGGGACGGACGCCTACGAGCAGTACTTC

D gene: NA
V gene: TRBV20-1
J gene: TRBJ1-5
clone size: once
CDR3 protein: CSARVGGERQPQHF
CDR3 DNA: TGCAGTGCTAGAGTGGGAGGGGAGAGACAGCCCCAGCATTTT

D gene: NA
V gene: TRBV18
J gene: TRBJ1-3
clone size: NA
CDR3 protein: CASSQNTGSSGNTIYF
CDR3 DNA: TGTGCCAGCTCACAAAATACAGGGAGCTCTGGAAACACCATATATTTT

D gene: TRBD1
V gene: TRBV4-2
J gene: TRBJ2-2
clone size: NA
CDR3 protein: CASSQDRHRGGELFF
CDR3 DNA: TGTGCCAGCAGCCAAGATCGCCACAGGGGAGGGGAGCTGTTTTTT

D gene: NA
V gene: TRBV20-1
J gene: TRBJ1-1
clone size: few
CDR3 protein: CSARERRGAGSTEAFF
CDR3 DNA: TGCAGTGCTAGAGAACGTAGGGGCGCGGGGTCTACTGAAGCTTTCTTT

D gene: TRBD1
V gene: TRBV14
J gene: TRBJ1-3
clone size: few
CDR3 protein: CASSQTRTGGRIAGNTIYF
CDR3 DNA: TGTGCCAGCAGCCAAACCAGGACAGGGGGAAGGATAGCTGGAAACACCATATATTTT

D gene: TRBD1
V gene: TRBV5-1
J gene: TRBJ2-7
clone size: few
CDR3 protein: CASSPGRDRDYEQYF
CDR3 DNA: TGCGCCAGCAGCCCCGGAAGGGACAGGGACTACGAGCAGTACTTC

D gene: NA
V gene: TRBV4-3
J gene: TRBJ2-1
clone size: NA
CDR3 protein: CASSQGIARYNEQFF
CDR3 DNA: TGCGCCAGCAGCCAAGGGATAGCGCGGTACAATGAGCAGTTCTTC

D gene: NA
V gene: TRBV30
J gene: TRBJ2-4
clone size: NA
CDR3 protein: CASAGLVKNIQYF
CDR3 DNA: TGTGCCTCCGCGGGGCTGGTCAAAAACATTCAGTACTTC

D gene: TRBD1
V gene: TRBV10-3
J gene: TRBJ2-2
clone size: NA
CDR3 protein: CATMTGGGLTGELFF
CDR3 DNA: TGTGCCACCATGACAGGGGGGGGACTCACCGGGGAGCTGTTTTTT

D gene: TRBD1
V gene: TRBV5-1
J gene: TRBJ2-2
clone size: few
CDR3 protein: CASRPGGNTGELFF
CDR3 DNA: TGCGCCAGCAGACCAGGGGGGAACACCGGGGAGCTGTTTTTT

D gene: NA
V gene: TRBV12-3/TRBV12-4
J gene: TRBJ1-3
clone size: NA
CDR3 protein: CASSLQYGNTIYF
CDR3 DNA: TGTGCCAGCAGTTTACAATATGGAAACACCATATATTTT

D gene: NA
V gene: TRBV28
J gene: TRBJ2-5
clone size: NA
CDR3 protein: CASSFLGYQETQYF
CDR3 DNA: TGTGCCAGCAGTTTTCTGGGGTACCAAGAGACCCAGTACTTC

D gene: NA
V gene: TRBV5-3
J gene: TRBJ2-7
clone size: NA
CDR3 protein: CARSSERDGSSYEQYF
CDR3 DNA: TGTGCCAGAAGCTCCGAGAGGGACGGAAGCTCCTACGAGCAGTACTTC

D gene: NA
V gene: TRBV20-1
J gene: TRBJ2-5
clone size: NA
CDR3 protein: CSAAPRALQETQYF
CDR3 DNA: TGCAGTGCAGCCCCCCGGGCACTCCAAGAGACCCAGTACTTC

D gene: TRBD1
V gene: TRBV11-2
J gene: TRBJ1-3
clone size: NA
CDR3 protein: CASSLPPTGVGNTIYF
CDR3 DNA: TGTGCCAGCAGCTTACCTCCGACAGGGGTCGGAAACACCATATATTTT

D gene: NA
V gene: TRBV15
J gene: TRBJ2-7
clone size: few
CDR3 protein: CATMGRRSEQYF
CDR3 DNA: TGTGCCACCATGGGCAGGCGTTCCGAGCAGTACTTC